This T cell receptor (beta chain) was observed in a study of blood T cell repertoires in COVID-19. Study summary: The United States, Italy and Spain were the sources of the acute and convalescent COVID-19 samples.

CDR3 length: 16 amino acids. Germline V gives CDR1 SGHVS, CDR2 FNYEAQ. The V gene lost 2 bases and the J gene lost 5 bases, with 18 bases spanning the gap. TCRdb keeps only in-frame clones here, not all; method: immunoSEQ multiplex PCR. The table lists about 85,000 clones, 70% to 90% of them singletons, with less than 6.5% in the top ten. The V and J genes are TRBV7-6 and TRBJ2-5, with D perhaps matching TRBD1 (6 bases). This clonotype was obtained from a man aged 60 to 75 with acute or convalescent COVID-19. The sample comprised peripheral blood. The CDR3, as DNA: TGTGCCAGCAGCTTAACACAGGGCTTCGGCTGGGAGACCCAGTACTTC. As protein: CASSLTQGFGWETQYF.